This T cell receptor beta chain is from a study of blood T cell repertoires in COVID-19. Repertoires were generated with immunoSEQ multiplex PCR, while TCRdb's copy carries only in-frame clones and drops some. This table has about 440,000 clones, about 89% appearing once. Trimming removed 3 bases at V and 2 bases at J, with 8 bases between. This CDR3 has 13 amino acids. The rearrangement uses TRBV12-3 or TRBV12-4 and TRBJ2-7; D is ambiguous. The receptor was derived from a woman in her 30s with acute or convalescent COVID-19. Sequencing used peripheral blood. CDR3: CASSLRLTYEQYF. The CDR3 region has the DNA TGTGCCAGCAGTTTGAGGCTGACCTACGAGCAGTACTTC.